This is a list of T cell receptor beta chains from one sample in a study of blood T cell repertoires in COVID-19. Assay used: immunoSEQ multiplex PCR; TCRdb lists only in-frame clones, some missing. The sample lists 300,000 to 350,000 clones, around nine tenths seen once, with 7% to 8% in the top ten. Sequencing was carried out using peripheral blood. These receptor sequences come from a woman aged 70-85 years with COVID-19, enrolled during active disease. Both conserved end residues are part of each CDR3. Each record gives: V gene, J gene, CDR3 protein.

>TRBV7-3|TRBJ1-2
CASSFEGSYGYTF
>TRBV11-3|TRBJ1-1
CASSPRTGNEAFF
>TRBV5-1|TRBJ1-6
CASSPTPSGNSPLHF
>TRBV29-1|TRBJ1-2
CSVERRTDNYGYTF
>TRBV20-1|TRBJ2-7
CSARNTYEQYF
>TRBV19|TRBJ2-3
CASRSHGRIGTDTQYF
>TRBV3-1/TRBV3-2|TRBJ1-1
CASRRQGLNTEAFF
>TRBV6-2/TRBV6-3|TRBJ1-6
CASSWTGGLTPLHF
>TRBV15|TRBJ1-4
CATSRAGTDYEKLFF
>TRBV25-1|TRBJ1-4
CASSSNRDTNEKLFF
>TRBV18|TRBJ1-2
CASSPGQGPLGYTF
>TRBV28|TRBJ1-2
CASSLEGRLDGYTF
>TRBV9|TRBJ2-2
CASSGPREGGTGELFF